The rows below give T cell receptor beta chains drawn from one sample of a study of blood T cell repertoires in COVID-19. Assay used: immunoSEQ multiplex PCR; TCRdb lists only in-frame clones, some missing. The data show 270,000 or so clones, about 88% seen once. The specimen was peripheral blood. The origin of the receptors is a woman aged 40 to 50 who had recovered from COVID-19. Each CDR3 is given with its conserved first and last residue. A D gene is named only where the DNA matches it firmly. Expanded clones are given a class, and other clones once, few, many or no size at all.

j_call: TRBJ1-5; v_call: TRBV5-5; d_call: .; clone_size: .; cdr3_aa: CASSLTGGNQPQHF; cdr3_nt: TGTGCCAGCAGCTTAACAGGTGGCAATCAGCCCCAGCATTTT
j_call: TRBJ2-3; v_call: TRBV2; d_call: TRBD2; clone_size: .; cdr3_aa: CASSFGTSGNTQYF; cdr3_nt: TGTGCCAGCAGTTTTGGGACTAGCGGGAATACGCAGTATTTT
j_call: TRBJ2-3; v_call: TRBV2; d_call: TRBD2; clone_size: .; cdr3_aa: CASRGLGIGTQYF; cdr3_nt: TGTGCCAGCAGAGGACTAGGGATAGGTACGCAGTATTTT
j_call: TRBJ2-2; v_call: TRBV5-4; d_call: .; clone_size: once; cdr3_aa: CASSLVANTGELFF; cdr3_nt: TGTGCCAGCAGCTTGGTAGCGAACACCGGGGAGCTGTTTTTT
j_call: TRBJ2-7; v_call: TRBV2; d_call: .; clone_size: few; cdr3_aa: CASSEGGGRSYEQYF; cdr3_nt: TGTGCCAGCAGTGAAGGTGGGGGCCGCTCCTACGAGCAGTACTTC
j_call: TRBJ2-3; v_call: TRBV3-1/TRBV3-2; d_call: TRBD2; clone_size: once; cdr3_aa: CASSQRRGGSTDTQYF; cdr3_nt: TGTGCCAGCAGCCAAAGGCGGGGGGGCAGCACAGATACGCAGTATTTT
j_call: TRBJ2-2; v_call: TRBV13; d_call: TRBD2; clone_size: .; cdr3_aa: CASSLSHALIAGGLNTGELFF; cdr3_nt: TGTGCCAGCAGCTTATCCCACGCCCTCATAGCGGGTGGCTTGAACACCGGGGAGCTGTTTTTT
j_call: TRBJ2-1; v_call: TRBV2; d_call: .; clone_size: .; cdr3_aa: CASSARRVNEQFF; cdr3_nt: TGTGCCAGCAGTGCGAGACGGGTCAATGAGCAGTTCTTC
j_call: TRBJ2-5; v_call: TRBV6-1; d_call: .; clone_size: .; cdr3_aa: CASSDRGGETQYF; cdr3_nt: TGTGCCAGCAGTGACAGGGGTGGTGAGACCCAGTACTTC
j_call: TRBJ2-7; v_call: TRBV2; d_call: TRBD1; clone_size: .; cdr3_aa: CASSRGTGGASSGGEQYF; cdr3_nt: TGTGCCAGCAGCCGAGGGACAGGGGGCGCATCCTCGGGTGGCGAGCAGTACTTC
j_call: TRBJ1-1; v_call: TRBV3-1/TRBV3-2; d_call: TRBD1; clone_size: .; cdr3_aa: CASRPGPTGGEAFF; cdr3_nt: TGTGCCAGCAGACCCGGACCGACAGGGGGTGAAGCTTTCTTT
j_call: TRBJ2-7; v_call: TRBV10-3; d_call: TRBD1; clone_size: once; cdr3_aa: CAIREGQGREQYF; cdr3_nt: TGTGCCATCAGGGAAGGACAGGGGAGGGAGCAGTACTTC
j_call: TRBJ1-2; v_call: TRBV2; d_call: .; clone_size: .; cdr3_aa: CASHGETQGSDGYTF; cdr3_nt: TGTGCCAGCCACGGCGAGACTCAGGGATCAGATGGCTACACCTTC
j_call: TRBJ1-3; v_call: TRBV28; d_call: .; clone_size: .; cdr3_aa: CASSLGAGLGNTIYF; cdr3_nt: TGTGCCAGCAGTTTAGGGGCAGGGCTCGGAAACACCATATATTTT
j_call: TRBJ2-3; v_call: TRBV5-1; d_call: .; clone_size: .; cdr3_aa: CASSTSTSPIDTQYF; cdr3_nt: TGCGCCAGCAGCACGTCGACTTCCCCGATAGATACGCAGTATTTT
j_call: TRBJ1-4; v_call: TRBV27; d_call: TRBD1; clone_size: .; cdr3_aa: CASKTQGKNEKLFF; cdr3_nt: TGTGCCAGCAAGACACAGGGGAAGAATGAAAAACTGTTTTTT
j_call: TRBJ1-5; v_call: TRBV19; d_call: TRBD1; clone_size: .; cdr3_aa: CASSLGTGNQPQHF; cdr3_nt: TGTGCCAGTAGCCTCGGGACAGGCAATCAGCCCCAGCATTTT
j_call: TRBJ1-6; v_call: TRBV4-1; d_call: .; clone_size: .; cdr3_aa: CASSQERTSDLHF; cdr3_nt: TGCGCCAGCAGCCAAGAGAGGACTTCTGACCTCCACTTT
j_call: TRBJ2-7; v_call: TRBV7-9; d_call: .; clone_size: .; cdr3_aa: CASSSDTYSYEQYF; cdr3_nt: TGTGCCAGCAGTTCGGACACCTACTCCTACGAGCAGTACTTC
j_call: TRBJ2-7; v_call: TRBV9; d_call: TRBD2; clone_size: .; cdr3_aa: CASSAGLAAYEQYF; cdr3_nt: TGTGCCAGCAGCGCAGGACTAGCGGCCTACGAGCAGTACTTC
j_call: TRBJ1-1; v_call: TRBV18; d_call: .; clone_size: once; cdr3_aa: CASSRGGNTEAFF; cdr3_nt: TGTGCCAGCTCACGAGGGGGGAACACTGAAGCTTTCTTT
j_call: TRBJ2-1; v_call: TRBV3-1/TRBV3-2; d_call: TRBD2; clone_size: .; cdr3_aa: CASSPLAGSSYNEQFF; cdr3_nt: TGTGCCAGCAGCCCCCTAGCGGGAAGCTCCTACAATGAGCAGTTCTTC
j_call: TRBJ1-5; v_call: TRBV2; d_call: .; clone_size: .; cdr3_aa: CASRAGPPSGQPQHF; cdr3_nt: TGTGCCAGCAGAGCGGGACCCCCTAGCGGTCAGCCCCAGCATTTT
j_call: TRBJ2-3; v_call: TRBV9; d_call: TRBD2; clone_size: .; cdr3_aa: CASSKLAGGADTQYF; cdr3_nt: TGTGCCAGCAGCAAACTAGCGGGAGGAGCAGATACGCAGTATTTT
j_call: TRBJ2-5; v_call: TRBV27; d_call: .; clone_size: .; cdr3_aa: CAITEETQYF; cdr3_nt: TGTGCCATTACAGAAGAGACCCAGTACTTC
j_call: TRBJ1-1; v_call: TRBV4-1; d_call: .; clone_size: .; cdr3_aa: CASSQGPAGGTEAFF; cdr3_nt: TGCGCCAGCAGCCAAGGTCCGGCGGGGGGAACTGAAGCTTTCTTT
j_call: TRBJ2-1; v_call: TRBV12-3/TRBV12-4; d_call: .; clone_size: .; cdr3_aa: CASSRQINEQFF; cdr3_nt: TGTGCCAGCAGTCGACAGATTAATGAGCAGTTCTTC
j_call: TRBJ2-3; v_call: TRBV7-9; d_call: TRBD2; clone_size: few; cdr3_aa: CASSPTSGLADTQYF; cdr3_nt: TGTGCCAGCAGCCCCACTAGCGGCCTGGCGGATACGCAGTATTTT
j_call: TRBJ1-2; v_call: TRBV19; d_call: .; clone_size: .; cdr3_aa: CASSILGDYGYTF; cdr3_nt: TGTGCCAGTAGTATATTAGGGGACTATGGCTACACCTTC
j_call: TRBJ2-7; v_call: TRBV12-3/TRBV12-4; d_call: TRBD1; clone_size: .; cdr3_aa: CASSGDRPYEQYF; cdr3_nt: TGTGCCAGCAGTGGGGACAGACCCTACGAGCAGTACTTC
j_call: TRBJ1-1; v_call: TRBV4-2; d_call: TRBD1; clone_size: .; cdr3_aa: CASSQVAQDREAFF; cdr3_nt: TGTGCCAGCAGCCAAGTGGCTCAGGACAGGGAAGCTTTCTTT
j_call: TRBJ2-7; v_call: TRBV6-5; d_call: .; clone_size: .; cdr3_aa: CASSSEQLYEQYF; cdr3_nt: TGTGCCAGCAGTTCCGAGCAACTCTACGAGCAGTACTTC
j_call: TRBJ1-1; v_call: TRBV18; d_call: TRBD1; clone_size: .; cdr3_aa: CASSPPGTGFTEAFF; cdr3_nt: TGTGCCAGCTCACCACCCGGGACAGGGTTCACTGAAGCTTTCTTT